This is a list of T cell receptor beta chains from one sample in a study of regulatory T cells in long-lasting Graves disease. TCRdb itself ran the multiplex PCR reads through MiXCR, one entry per CDR3 protein. The sample records roughly 300,000 distinct CDR3 sequences, about 19% being singletons. Sequencing used peripheral blood mononuclear cells (PBMCs), obtained when the disease was refractory, from a patient treated with antithyroid drugs. These receptors came from a female donor with Graves disease. CDR3s include the opening cysteine and the closing phenylalanine or tryptophan. Each record gives: clone size, V gene, J gene, CDR3 length, D gene, CDR3 protein, CDR3 DNA. A D gene is named only where the DNA matches it firmly. Not every row has a clone size; where given, it reads once, few, many or a size class.

many	TRBV24-1	TRBJ2-7	16	.	CATSDSRATGLSEQYF	TGTGCCACCAGTGACAGCCGGGCTACGGGCCTTTCCGAGCAGTACTTC
.	TRBV2	TRBJ1-2	11	TRBD1	CATGTGSGYTF	TGTGCCACCGGGACAGGGAGTGGCTACACCTTC
.	TRBV13	TRBJ2-7	15	TRBD2	CASSYRTSGNYEQYF	TGTGCCAGCAGCTACCGGACTAGCGGAAATTACGAGCAGTACTTC
.	TRBV20-1	TRBJ1-2	13	.	CSARLWQVYGYTF	TGCAGTGCTAGATTGTGGCAGGTCTATGGCTACACCTTC
few	TRBV2	TRBJ1-3	13	.	CASSLANRVAIYF	TGTGCCAGCAGCTTAGCCAACAGGGTTGCCATATATTTT
many	TRBV15	TRBJ2-2	16	TRBD1	CATSRGTGSNTGELFF	TGTGCCACCAGCAGAGGGACAGGGTCGAACACCGGGGAGCTGTTTTTT
.	TRBV19	TRBJ2-3	14	.	CASSIQGRPGTQYF	TGTGCCAGTAGTATACAAGGAAGGCCTGGTACGCAGTATTTT
many	TRBV7-2	TRBJ2-1	16	.	CASSLRAGSSYNEQFF	TGTGCCAGCAGCTTAAGGGCGGGGAGCTCCTACAATGAGCAGTTCTTC
.	TRBV4-1	TRBJ2-3	14	.	CASSQAASTDTQYF	TGCGCCAGCAGCCAAGCGGCTAGCACAGATACGCAGTATTTT
few	TRBV5-1	TRBJ1-1	12	.	CASSIGNGEAFF	TGCGCCAGCAGCATCGGGAACGGTGAAGCTTTCTTT
few	TRBV2	TRBJ2-7	11	.	CASSVRSEQYF	TGTGCCAGCAGTGTTAGGAGTGAGCAGTACTTC
few	TRBV4-3	TRBJ1-2	14	.	CASSQEKGNYGYTF	TGCGCCAGCAGCCAAGAAAAGGGGAACTATGGCTACACCTTC
.	TRBV7-6	TRBJ2-2	16	TRBD1	CASSLEGTGVTGELFF	TGTGCCAGCAGCTTAGAGGGGACAGGAGTTACCGGGGAGCTGTTTTTT
many	TRBV6-5	TRBJ1-6	15	TRBD1	CASSFGTGHNSPLHF	TGTGCCAGCAGTTTCGGGACAGGGCATAATTCACCCCTCCACTTT
many	TRBV6-2/TRBV6-3	TRBJ2-6	17	.	CASIPKGGPTGANVLTF	TGTGCCAGCATCCCGAAGGGGGGGCCTACCGGGGCCAACGTCCTGACTTTC
many	TRBV7-6	TRBJ2-2	16	TRBD1	CASSLVRTGETGELFF	TGTGCCAGCAGCTTAGTGCGGACAGGGGAGACCGGGGAGCTGTTTTTT
many	TRBV28	TRBJ2-5	15	TRBD2	CASSDSGSMEETQYF	TGTGCCAGCAGCGATAGCGGGAGTATGGAAGAGACCCAGTACTTC
many	TRBV24-1	TRBJ1-1	18	TRBD1	CATSEKIPGQTRNTEAFF	TGTGCCACCAGTGAGAAAATCCCGGGACAGACCAGGAACACTGAAGCTTTCTTT
many	TRBV2	TRBJ2-5	15	.	CASSQGTQGWETQYF	TGTGCCAGCAGCCAAGGGACACAGGGTTGGGAGACCCAGTACTTC
many	TRBV19	TRBJ2-5	15	TRBD2	CASVRTSGSGETQYF	TGTGCCAGTGTTCGGACTAGCGGGAGTGGAGAGACCCAGTACTTC
many	TRBV15	TRBJ1-1	12	.	CATSRDRTEAFF	TGTGCCACCAGCAGGGACCGGACAGAAGCTTTCTTT
.	TRBV7-3	TRBJ2-7	16	.	CASSLSPTGAEYEQYF	TGTGCCAGCAGCTTAAGCCCCACGGGGGCAGAGTACGAGCAGTACTTC
few	TRBV6-1	TRBJ1-6	17	TRBD1	CASRARGQGTYNSPLHF	TGTGCCAGCAGAGCACGCGGACAGGGGACTTATAATTCACCCCTCCACTTT
many	TRBV28	TRBJ2-6	17	TRBD1	CATEGQGAFFGANVLTF	TGTGCCACCGAGGGACAGGGGGCATTCTTTGGGGCCAACGTCCTGACTTTC
few	TRBV7-2	TRBJ2-2	16	TRBD2	CASSLQGLAYPGELFF	TGTGCCAGCAGCTTACAGGGACTAGCATACCCCGGGGAGCTGTTTTTT
few	TRBV6-1	TRBJ1-2	14	TRBD1	CASSETGAYYGYTF	TGTGCCAGCAGTGAGACAGGGGCGTACTATGGCTACACCTTC
few	TRBV7-9	TRBJ2-6	10	.	CATRSNVLTF	TGTGCCACCCGTTCCAACGTCCTGACTTTC
.	TRBV9	TRBJ1-2	16	TRBD1	CASSARQGALNYGYTF	TGTGCCAGCAGCGCTCGACAGGGCGCTTTGAACTATGGCTACACCTTC
many	TRBV2	TRBJ1-2	16	.	CASSLDILPRGYGYTF	TGTGCCAGCAGCCTGGACATCCTCCCTCGGGGGTATGGCTACACCTTC
many	TRBV6-1	TRBJ1-1	13	.	CASTRLTGTEAFF	TGTGCCAGCACGAGGCTGACTGGCACTGAAGCTTTCTTT
few	TRBV6-1	TRBJ2-7	15	TRBD1	CASSREGTVSYEQYF	TGTGCCAGCAGTCGAGAGGGGACAGTCTCCTACGAGCAGTACTTC
.	TRBV6-1	TRBJ2-1	14	.	CASSEQGGRNEQFF	TGTGCCAGCAGTGAACAGGGTGGGCGCAATGAGCAGTTCTTC
.	TRBV12-3/TRBV12-4	TRBJ1-4	16	.	CASSSRDLTTNEKLFF	TGTGCCAGCAGTTCTAGGGACCTTACAACTAATGAAAAACTGTTTTTT
.	TRBV5-5	TRBJ1-3	16	.	CASSYIGRISGNTIYF	TGTGCCAGCAGCTACATCGGACGGATCTCTGGAAACACCATATATTTT
few	TRBV25-1	TRBJ1-1	14	TRBD1	CASRRGQGNTEAFF	TGTGCCAGCCGACGGGGACAGGGGAACACTGAAGCTTTCTTT
few	TRBV6-2/TRBV6-3	TRBJ1-1	13	.	CASSYSSGSEAFF	TGTGCCAGCAGTTACTCGTCGGGGTCTGAAGCTTTCTTT
.	TRBV10-3	TRBJ1-2	16	TRBD1	CAISVTPGTDIFGYTF	TGTGCCATCAGTGTCACACCCGGGACAGACATATTCGGCTACACCTTC
many	TRBV12-3/TRBV12-4	TRBJ2-7	16	.	CASSPPGDSERYEQYF	TGTGCCAGCAGTCCACCGGGGGACAGCGAACGTTACGAGCAGTACTTC
.	TRBV2	TRBJ2-3	14	.	CAGSNLGGTDTQYF	TGTGCCGGCAGTAACCTCGGGGGCACAGATACGCAGTATTTT
many	TRBV12-3/TRBV12-4	TRBJ2-6	18	.	CASSLGNPGVLGANVLTF	TGTGCCAGCAGTTTAGGAAACCCAGGGGTTCTGGGGGCCAACGTCCTGACTTTC
many	TRBV7-2	TRBJ1-4	16	TRBD1	CASSTQGAVVYEKLFF	TGTGCCAGCAGCACACAGGGGGCAGTCGTATATGAAAAACTGTTTTTT
few	TRBV20-1	TRBJ1-4	14	.	CSATPTDDNEKLFF	TGCAGTGCTACCCCGACAGACGATAATGAAAAACTGTTTTTT
many	TRBV12-3/TRBV12-4	TRBJ1-2	17	TRBD1	CASSLLIGTGTNYGYTF	TGTGCCAGCAGTTTATTAATCGGGACAGGAACCAACTATGGCTACACCTTC
many	TRBV14	TRBJ2-5	15	TRBD1	CASSQLGHRGETQYF	TGTGCCAGCAGCCAATTGGGACACAGGGGAGAGACCCAGTACTTC